The sequence of this T cell receptor beta chain was determined in a study of CD8+CD57+ T cells in acquired aplastic anemia. Looking at the study overall: Mean DNA quantity obtained from sorted CD4+ and CD8+ cells was 3 to 4 ug. Approximately 11 million reads were obtained on average for healthy donor CD4+ cells. Study-wide results and limits: Any difference that existed in CD8+ Simpson's diversity between patients and controls was not significant. The study identified under 30 CD8+ CDR3 sequences shared by patients and controls.

CDR1 is SGHNT and CDR2 is YYREEE in the germline V gene (reference sequence). The CDR3 contains 14 residues. Trimming stripped 1 base from V and 6 bases from J, with 14 bases between. For CDR3 and TCR beta VDJ profiling, genomic DNA was the template used. MiXCR, run by TCRdb on the reads, gives a single entry per CDR3 protein. The profile shows about 160,000 distinct CDR3 sequences, around 40% of them singletons. About this clonotype: Its specificity is not known. This may stem from a read error, because a much larger clone lies one nucleotide away.

Sample: sorted CD4+, CD8+, or CD8+CD57+ T cells (not recorded which) from PBMCs. The chain uses TRBV5-4 and TRBJ2-7; a weak D match, TRBD1 (6 bases). The sequence came from a human donor in good health. For the CDR3, the DNA is TGTGCCAGCAGCTTGTTCGACAGGAGGCTCGAGCAGTACTTC. It is translated as CASSLFDRRLEQYF.